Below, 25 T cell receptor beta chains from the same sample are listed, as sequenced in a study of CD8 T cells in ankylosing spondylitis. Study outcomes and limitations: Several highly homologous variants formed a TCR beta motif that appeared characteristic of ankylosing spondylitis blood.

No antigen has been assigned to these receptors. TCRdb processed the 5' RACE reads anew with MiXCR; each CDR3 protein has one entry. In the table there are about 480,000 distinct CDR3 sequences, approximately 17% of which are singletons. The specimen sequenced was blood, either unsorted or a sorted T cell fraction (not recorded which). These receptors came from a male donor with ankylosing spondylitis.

CDR3 protein: CASSRRAGGTGELFF. The CDR3 nucleotides read TGTGCCAGCAGCCGGAGAGCGGGCGGCACCGGGGAGCTGTTTTTT. V gene TRBV3-1 combines with J gene TRBJ2-2; TRBD2 is a possible D gene (6 bases). The CDR3 totals 15 residues. Trimming removed 4 bases from V and 4 bases from J, with 13 bases in between. Germline V CDR1 and CDR2: LGHDT, YNNKEL (reference sequence).

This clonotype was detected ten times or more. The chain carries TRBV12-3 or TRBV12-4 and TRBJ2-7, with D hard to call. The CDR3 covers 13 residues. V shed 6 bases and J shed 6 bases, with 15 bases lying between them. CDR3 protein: CASRGQATGEQYF. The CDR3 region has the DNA TGTGCCAGCAGAGGGCAGGCCACGGGCGAGCAGTACTTC.

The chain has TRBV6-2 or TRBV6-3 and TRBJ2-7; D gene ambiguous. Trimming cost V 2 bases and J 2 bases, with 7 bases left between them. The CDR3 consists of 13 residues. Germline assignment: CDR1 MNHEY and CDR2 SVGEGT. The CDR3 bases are TGTGCCAGCAGTTACGAGGTTGCCTACGAGCAGTACTTC. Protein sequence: CASSYEVAYEQYF.

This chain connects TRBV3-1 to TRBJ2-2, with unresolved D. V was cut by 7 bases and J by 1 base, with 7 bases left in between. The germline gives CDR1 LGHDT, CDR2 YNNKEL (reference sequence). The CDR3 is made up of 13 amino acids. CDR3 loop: CASKGRNTGELFF. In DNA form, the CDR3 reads TGTGCCAGCAAAGGTCGGAACACCGGGGAGCTGTTTTTT.

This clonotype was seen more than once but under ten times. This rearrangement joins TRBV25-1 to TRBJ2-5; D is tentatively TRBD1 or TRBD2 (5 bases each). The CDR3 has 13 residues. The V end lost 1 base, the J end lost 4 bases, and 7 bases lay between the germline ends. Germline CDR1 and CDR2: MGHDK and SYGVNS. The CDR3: CASSEFGGETQYF. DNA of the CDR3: TGTGCCAGCAGTGAATTTGGGGGAGAGACCCAGTACTTC.

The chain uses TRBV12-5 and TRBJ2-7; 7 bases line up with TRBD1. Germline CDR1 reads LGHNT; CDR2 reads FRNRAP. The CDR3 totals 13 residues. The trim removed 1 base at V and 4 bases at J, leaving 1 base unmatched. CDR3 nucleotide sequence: TGTGCTAGTGGTTTGGACAGGGGTTACGAGCAGTACTTC. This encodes CASGLDRGYEQYF.

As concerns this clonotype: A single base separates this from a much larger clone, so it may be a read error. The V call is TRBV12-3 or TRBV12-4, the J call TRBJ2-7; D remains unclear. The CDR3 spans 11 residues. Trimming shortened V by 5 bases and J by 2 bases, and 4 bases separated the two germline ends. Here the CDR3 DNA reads TGTGCCAGCAGTCACCCCTACGAGCAGTACTTC. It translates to CASSHPYEQYF.

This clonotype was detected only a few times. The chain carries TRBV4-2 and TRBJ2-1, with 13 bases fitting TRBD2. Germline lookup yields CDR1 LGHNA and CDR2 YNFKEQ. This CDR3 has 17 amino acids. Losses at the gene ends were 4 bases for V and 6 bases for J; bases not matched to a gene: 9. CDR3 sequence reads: CASSPGLGLAGTNEQFF. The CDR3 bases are TGTGCCAGCAGCCCCGGACTGGGACTAGCGGGGACCAATGAGCAGTTCTTC.

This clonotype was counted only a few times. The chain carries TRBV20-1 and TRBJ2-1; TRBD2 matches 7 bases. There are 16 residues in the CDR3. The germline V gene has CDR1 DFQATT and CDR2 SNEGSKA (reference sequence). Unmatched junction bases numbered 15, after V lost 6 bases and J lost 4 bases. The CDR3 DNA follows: TGCAGTGCCCGAAAGGTGGGGGGGAGGGGATACAATGAGCAGTTCTTC. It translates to CSARKVGGRGYNEQFF.

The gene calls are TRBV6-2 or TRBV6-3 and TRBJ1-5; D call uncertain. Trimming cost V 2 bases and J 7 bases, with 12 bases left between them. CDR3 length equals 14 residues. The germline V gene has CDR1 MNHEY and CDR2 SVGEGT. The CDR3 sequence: CASSYGRGGQPQHF. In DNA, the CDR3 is TGTGCCAGCAGTTACGGCCGGGGTGGCCAGCCCCAGCATTTT.

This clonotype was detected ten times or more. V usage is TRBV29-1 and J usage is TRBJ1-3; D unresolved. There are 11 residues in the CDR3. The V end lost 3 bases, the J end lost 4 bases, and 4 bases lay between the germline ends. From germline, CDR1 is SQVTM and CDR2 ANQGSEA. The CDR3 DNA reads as TGCAGCGTTGAGTCGGGAAACACCATATATTTT. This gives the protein CSVESGNTIYF.

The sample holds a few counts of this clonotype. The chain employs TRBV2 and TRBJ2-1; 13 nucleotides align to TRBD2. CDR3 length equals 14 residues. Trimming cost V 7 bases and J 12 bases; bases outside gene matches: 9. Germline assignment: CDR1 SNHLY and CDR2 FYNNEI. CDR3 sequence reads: CASILAGGRPRQFF. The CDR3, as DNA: TGTGCCAGCATACTAGCGGGGGGGCGACCCCGGCAGTTCTTC.

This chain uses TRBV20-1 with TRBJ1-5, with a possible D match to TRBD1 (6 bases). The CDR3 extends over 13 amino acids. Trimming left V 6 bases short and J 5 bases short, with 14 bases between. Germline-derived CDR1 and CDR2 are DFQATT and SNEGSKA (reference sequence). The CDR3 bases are TGCAGTGCCGCCACGACAGGCGATCAGCCCCAGCATTTT. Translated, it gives CSAATTGDQPQHF.

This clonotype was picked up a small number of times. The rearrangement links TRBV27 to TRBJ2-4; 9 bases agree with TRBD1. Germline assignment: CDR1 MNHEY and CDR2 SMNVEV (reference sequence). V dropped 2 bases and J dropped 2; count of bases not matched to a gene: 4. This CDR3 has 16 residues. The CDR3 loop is CASSLTGGSTKNIQYF. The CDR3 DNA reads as TGTGCCAGCAGTTTAACAGGGGGCTCGACCAAAAACATTCAGTACTTC.

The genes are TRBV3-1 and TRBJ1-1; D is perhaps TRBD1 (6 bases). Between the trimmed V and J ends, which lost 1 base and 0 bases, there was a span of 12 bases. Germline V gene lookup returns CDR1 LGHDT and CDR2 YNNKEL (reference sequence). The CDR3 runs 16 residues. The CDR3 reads CASSQGDRQVNTEAFF. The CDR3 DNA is TGTGCCAGCAGCCAAGGCGACAGACAGGTGAACACTGAAGCTTTCTTT.

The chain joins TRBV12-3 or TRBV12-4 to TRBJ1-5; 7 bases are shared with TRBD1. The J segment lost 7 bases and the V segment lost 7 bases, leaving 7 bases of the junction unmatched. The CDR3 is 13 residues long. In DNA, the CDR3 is TGTGCCAGCACAAAGACAGGGCTACAGCCCCAGCATTTT. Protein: CASTKTGLQPQHF.

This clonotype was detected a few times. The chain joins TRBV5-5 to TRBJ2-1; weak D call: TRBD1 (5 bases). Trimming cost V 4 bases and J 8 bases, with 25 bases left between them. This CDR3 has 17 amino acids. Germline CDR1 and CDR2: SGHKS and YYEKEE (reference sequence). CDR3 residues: CASSTVTDKFSKDEQFF. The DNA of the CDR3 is TGTGCCAGCAGCACGGTGACAGATAAGTTCTCCAAGGATGAGCAGTTCTTC. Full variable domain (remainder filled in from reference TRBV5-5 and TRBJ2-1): DAGVTQSPTHLIKTRGQQVTLRCSPISGHKSVSWYQQVLGQGPQFIFQYYEKEERGRGNFPDRFSARQFPNYSSELNVNALLLGDSALYLCASSTVTDKFSKDEQFFGPGTRLTVL.

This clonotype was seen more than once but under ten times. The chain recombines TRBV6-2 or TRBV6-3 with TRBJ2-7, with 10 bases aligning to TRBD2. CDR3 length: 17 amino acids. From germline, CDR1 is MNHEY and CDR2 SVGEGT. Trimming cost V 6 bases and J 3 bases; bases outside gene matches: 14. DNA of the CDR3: TGTGCCAGCAGCGGATCCTTAGCGGGAGGCCTTGACTACGAGCAGTACTTC. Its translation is CASSGSLAGGLDYEQYF.

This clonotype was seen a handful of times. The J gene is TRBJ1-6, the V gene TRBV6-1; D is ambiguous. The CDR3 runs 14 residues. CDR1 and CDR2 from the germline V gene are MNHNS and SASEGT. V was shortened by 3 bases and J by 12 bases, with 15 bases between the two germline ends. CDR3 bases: TGTGCCAGCAGTGACCGCCGACTGGCTCAACCCCTCCACTTT. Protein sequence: CASSDRRLAQPLHF.

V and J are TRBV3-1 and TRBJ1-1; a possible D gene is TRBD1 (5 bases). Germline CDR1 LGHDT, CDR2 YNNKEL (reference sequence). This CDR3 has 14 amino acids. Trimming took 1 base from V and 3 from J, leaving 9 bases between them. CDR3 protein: CASSQGGAYTEAFF. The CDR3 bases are TGTGCCAGCAGCCAAGGGGGCGCTTACACTGAAGCTTTCTTT.

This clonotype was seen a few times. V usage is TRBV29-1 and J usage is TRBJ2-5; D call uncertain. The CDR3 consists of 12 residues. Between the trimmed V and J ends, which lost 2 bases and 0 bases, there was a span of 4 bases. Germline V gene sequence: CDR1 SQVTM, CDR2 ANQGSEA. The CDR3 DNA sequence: TGCAGCGTTGAACAGTACCAAGAGACCCAGTACTTC. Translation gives CSVEQYQETQYF.

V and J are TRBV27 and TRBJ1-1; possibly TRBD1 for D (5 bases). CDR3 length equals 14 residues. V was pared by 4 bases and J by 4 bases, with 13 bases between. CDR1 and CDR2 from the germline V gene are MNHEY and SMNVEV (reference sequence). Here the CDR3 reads CASSSGGRFTEAFF. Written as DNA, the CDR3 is TGTGCCAGCAGTTCTGGGGGGAGGTTCACTGAAGCTTTCTTT.

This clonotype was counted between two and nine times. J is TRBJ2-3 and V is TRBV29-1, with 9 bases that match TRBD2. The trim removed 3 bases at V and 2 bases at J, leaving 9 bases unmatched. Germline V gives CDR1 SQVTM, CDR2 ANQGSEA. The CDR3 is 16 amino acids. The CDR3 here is CSVDSGSRYVTDTQYF. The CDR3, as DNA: TGCAGCGTTGATAGCGGGAGTCGGTATGTCACAGATACGCAGTATTTT.

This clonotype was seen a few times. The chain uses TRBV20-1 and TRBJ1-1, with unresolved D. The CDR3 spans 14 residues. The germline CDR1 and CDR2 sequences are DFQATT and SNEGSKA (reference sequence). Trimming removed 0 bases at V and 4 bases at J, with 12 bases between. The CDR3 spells CSAREPVFGTEAFF. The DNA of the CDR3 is TGCAGTGCTAGAGAGCCGGTGTTTGGCACTGAAGCTTTCTTT.

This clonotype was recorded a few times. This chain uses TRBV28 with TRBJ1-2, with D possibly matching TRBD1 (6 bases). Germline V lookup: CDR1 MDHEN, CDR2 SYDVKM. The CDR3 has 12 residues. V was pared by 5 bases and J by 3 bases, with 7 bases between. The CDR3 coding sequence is TGTGCCAGCAGTGGGACACACTATGGCTACACCTTC. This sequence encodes CASSGTHYGYTF.